This T cell receptor beta chain emerged from a study of blood T cell repertoires in COVID-19. Overall study context: Both acute and convalescent COVID-19 samples were obtained from the United States, Italy and Spain. From T cells, B-cell-depleted T cells, or PBMCs came the material, which was cDNA or gDNA.

Methods used by the authors: Scientists estimated how many nucleated cells there were by amplifying reference gene primers. Clones were sequenced by immunoSEQ multiplex PCR, and TCRdb holds only the in-frame ones, with some missing. Clonal size and the V and J genes are those of that table, whereas D and trimming came from the DNA. This table has around 77,000 clones, 75% to 90% appearing once. CDR1 and CDR2 (germline): LNHDA, SQIVND (reference sequence). CDR3 length: 17 amino acids. Trimming removed 0 bases at V and 4 bases at J, with 17 bases between. The sequenced sample consisted of peripheral blood. The chain couples TRBV19 to TRBJ2-3; perhaps TRBD1 as D (6 bases). This clonotype originated in an elderly man with acute or convalescent COVID-19. The CDR3 here is CASSIDRGGEAADTQYF. In DNA form, the CDR3 reads TGTGCCAGTAGTATAGATCGAGGGGGTGAGGCGGCAGATACGCAGTATTTT.